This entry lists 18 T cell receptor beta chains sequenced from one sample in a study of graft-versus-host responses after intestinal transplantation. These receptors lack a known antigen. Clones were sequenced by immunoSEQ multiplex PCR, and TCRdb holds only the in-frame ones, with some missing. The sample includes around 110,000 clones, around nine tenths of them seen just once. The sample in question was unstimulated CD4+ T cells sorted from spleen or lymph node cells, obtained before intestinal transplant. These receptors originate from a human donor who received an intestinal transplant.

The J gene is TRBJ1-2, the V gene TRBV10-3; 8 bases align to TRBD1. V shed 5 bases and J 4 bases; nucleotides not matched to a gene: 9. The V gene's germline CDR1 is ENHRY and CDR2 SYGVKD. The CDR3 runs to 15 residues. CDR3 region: CAISTGQGQSYGYTF. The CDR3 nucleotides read TGTGCCATCAGTACCGGACAGGGCCAGAGCTATGGCTACACCTTC.

The CDR3 is CASRTSGRTYNEQFF. The CDR3 nucleotides are TGTGCCAGCAGAACTAGCGGGAGGACCTACAATGAGCAGTTCTTC. The V and J genes are TRBV2 and TRBJ2-1, with 12 bases identical to TRBD2. This CDR3 spans 15 amino acids. Germline V lookup: CDR1 SNHLY, CDR2 FYNNEI. The J segment lost 2 bases and the V segment lost 6 bases, leaving 2 bases of the junction unmatched.

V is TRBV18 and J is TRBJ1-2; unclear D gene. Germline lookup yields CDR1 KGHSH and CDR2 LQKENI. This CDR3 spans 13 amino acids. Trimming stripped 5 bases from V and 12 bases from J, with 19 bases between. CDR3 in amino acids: CASSTGGEGGDTF. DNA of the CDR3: TGTGCCAGCTCAACGGGAGGAGAGGGAGGCGACACCTTC. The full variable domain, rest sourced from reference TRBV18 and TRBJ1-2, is NAGVMQNPRHLVRRRGQEARLRCSPMKGHSHVYWYRQLPEEGLKFMVYLQKENIIDESGMPKERFSAEFPKEGPSILRIQQVVRGDSAAYFCASSTGGEGGDTFGSGTRLTVV.

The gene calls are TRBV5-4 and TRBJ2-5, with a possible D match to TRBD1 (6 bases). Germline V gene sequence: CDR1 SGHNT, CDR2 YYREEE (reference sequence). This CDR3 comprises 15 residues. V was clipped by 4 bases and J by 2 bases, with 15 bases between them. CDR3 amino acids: CASSPDRLGQETQYF. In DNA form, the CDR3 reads TGTGCCAGCAGCCCAGACAGGTTGGGACAAGAGACCCAGTACTTC.

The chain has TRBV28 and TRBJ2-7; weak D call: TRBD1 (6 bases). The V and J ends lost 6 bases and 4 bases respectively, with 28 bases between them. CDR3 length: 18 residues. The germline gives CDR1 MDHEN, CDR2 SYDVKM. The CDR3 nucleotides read TGTGCCAGCAGCTCCCTCACCGCTAGGACAGATTGGGATTACGAGCAGTACTTC. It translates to CASSSLTARTDWDYEQYF.

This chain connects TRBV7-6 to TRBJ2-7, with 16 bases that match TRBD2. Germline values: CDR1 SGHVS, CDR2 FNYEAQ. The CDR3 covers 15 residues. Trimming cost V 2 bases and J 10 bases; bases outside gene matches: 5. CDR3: CASSLSGTSGRVQYF. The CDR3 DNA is TGTGCCAGCAGCTTATCCGGGACTAGCGGGAGGGTTCAGTACTTC. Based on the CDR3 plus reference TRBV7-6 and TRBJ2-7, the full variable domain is GAGVSQSPRYKVTKRGQDVALRCDPISGHVSLYWYRQALGQGPEFLTYFNYEAQQDKSGLPNDRFSAERPEGSISTLTIQRTEQRDSAMYRCASSLSGTSGRVQYFGPGTRLTVT.

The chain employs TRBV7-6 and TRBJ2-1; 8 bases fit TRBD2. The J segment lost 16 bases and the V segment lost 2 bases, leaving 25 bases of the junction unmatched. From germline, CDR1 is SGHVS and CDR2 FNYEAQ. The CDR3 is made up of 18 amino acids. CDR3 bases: TGTGCCAGCAGCTTACCCCTCGGGAGGGTCAGAATAGGGTCACTGTCATTCTTC. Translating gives CASSLPLGRVRIGSLSFF.

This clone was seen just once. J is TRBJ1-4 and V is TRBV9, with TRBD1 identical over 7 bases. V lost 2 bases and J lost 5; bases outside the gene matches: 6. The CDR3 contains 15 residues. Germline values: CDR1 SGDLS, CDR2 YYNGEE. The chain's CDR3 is CASSVRTGQNEKLFF. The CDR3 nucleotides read TGTGCCAGCAGCGTTCGGACAGGTCAGAATGAAAAACTGTTTTTT.

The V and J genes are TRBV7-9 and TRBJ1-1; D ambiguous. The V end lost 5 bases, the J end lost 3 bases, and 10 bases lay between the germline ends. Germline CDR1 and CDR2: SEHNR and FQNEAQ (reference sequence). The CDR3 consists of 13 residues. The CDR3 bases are TGTGCCAGCAGCCGCCCGGTATACACTGAAGCTTTCTTT. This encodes CASSRPVYTEAFF.

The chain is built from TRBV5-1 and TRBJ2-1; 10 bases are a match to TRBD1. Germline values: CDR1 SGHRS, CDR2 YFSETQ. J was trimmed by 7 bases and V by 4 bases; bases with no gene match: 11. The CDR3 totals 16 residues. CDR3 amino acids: CASSQTTGGSLNEQFF. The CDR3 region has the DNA TGCGCCAGCAGCCAGACGACAGGGGGCTCCCTAAATGAGCAGTTCTTC.

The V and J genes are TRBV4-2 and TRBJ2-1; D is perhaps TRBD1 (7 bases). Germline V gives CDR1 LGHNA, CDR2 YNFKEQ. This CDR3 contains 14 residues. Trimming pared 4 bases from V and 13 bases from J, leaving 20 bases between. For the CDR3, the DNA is TGTGCCAGCAGCCCCCGGGCAGGGGGGAAAGGACAGTTCTTC. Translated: CASSPRAGGKGQFF.

CDR3 protein: CASSLWLGNTGELFF. The CDR3 nucleotides read TGTGCCAGCAGCCTCTGGCTTGGGAACACCGGGGAGCTGTTTTTT. The V and J genes are TRBV9 and TRBJ2-2, with no clear D. The CDR3 has 15 amino acids. Between the trimmed V and J ends, which lost 4 bases and 1 base, there was a span of 11 bases. Germline V lookup: CDR1 SGDLS, CDR2 YYNGEE.

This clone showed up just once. The CDR3 nucleotides read TGTGCCAGCAGTTTAGCTAATCTAGCGGGAGGGCCTGTTGAGCAGTTCTTC. Protein: CASSLANLAGGPVEQFF. The chain carries TRBV27 and TRBJ2-1; TRBD2 matches 12 bases. The CDR3 spans 17 residues. Germline V lookup: CDR1 MNHEY, CDR2 SMNVEV (reference sequence). Trimming took 2 bases from V and 9 from J; bases not matched to a gene: 11.

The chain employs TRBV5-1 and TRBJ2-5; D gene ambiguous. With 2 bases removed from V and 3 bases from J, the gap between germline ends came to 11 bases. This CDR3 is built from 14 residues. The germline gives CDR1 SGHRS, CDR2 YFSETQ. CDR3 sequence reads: CASSFTRPEETQYF. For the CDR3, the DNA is TGCGCCAGCAGCTTTACCAGGCCTGAAGAGACCCAGTACTTC.

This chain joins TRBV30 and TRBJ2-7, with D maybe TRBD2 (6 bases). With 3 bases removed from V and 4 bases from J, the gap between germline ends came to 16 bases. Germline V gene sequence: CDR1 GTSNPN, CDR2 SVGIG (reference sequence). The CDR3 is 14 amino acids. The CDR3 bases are TGTGCCTGGAGAGGGTCGGGAGAGGGGTACGAGCAGTACTTC. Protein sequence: CAWRGSGEGYEQYF.

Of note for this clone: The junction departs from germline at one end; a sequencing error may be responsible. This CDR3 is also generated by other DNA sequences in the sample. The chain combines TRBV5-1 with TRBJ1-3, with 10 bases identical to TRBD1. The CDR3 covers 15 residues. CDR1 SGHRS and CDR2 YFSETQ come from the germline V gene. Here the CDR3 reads CASAGGTGAGNTIYF. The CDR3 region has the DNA TGCGCCAGCGCCGGGGGGACAGGGGCTGGAAATACCATATATTTT. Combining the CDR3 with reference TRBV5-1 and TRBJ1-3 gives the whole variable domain KAGVTQTPRYLIKTRGQQVTLSCSPISGHRSVSWYQQTPGQGLQFLFEYFSETQRNKGNFPGRFSGRQFSNSRSEMNVSTLELGDSALYLCASAGGTGAGNTIYFGEGSWLTVV.

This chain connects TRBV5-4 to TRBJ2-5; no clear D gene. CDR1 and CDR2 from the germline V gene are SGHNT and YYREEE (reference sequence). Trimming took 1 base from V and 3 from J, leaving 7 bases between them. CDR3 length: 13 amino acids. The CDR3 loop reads CASSLFSEETQYF. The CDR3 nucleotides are TGTGCCAGCAGCTTGTTCAGTGAAGAGACCCAGTACTTC.

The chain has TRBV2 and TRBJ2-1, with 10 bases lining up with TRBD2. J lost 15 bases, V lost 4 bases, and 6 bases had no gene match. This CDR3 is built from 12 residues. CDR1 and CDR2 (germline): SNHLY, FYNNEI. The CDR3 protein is CASSASGGDGFF. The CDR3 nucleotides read TGTGCCAGCAGTGCCAGCGGGGGGGATGGGTTCTTC.